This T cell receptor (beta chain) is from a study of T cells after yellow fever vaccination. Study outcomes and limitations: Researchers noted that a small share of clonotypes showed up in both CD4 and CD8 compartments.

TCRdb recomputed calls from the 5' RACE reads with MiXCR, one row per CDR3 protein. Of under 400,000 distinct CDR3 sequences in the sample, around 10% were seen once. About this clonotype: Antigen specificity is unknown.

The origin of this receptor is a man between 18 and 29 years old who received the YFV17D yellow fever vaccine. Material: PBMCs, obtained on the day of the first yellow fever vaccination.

The CDR3 DNA follows: TGCAGTGCCCCAACCTTCGGACTGAAGACTGGGGATACGCAGTATTTT. It translates to CSAPTFGLKTGDTQYF. The chain carries TRBV20-1 and TRBJ2-3, with D tentatively TRBD2 (5 bases). Germline CDR1 is DFQATT and CDR2 is SNEGSKA (reference sequence). The CDR3 runs 16 residues. Trimming removed 6 bases at V and 6 bases at J, with 25 bases between.